The 22 T cell receptor beta chains below come from one sample, sequenced in a study of tumor-infiltrating lymphocytes in primary liver carcinoma (dated by TCRdb to about 2017). Without any cell sorting, total RNA and DNA were co-extracted from approximately 22-30 mg of bulk tissue using the AllPrep DNA/RNA mini kit. TCRdb records Illumina HiSeq 2500 as the sequencer. Using a constant-region primer and ProtoScript II reverse transcriptase, TCRbeta-specific cDNA was reverse-transcribed from 400 to 550 ng total RNA. TCRbeta libraries were built with three nested multiplex PCR rounds, a slightly modified ARM-PCR procedure. Multiplex TRBV1-TRBV30 forward primers and a Cbeta reverse primer were used in the first two PCR rounds, each of which was run for 10 to 11 cycles. TCRdb cleaned the public reads at Q25 with fastp, built clones with MiXCR and kept in-frame beta chains. Duplicate CDR3 protein sequences are folded into a single record with the most common DNA and genes. The sample contains roughly 100,000 distinct CDR3 sequences, approximately 82% of them found a single time. Clones ranked in the top ten supply about 20% of the sample.

The source material was liver tumor tissue from sampling region 3. The cell subset or site tag for this specimen amounts to: tumor region T3, left-lateral pole. The receptors were sampled from a man aged 40-50 years with primary liver carcinoma and hepatitis B virus infection.

This clonotype appeared many times. J is TRBJ1-5 and V is TRBV20-1; D perhaps matches TRBD1 (5 bases). The CDR3 covers 13 residues. Germline CDR1 is DFQATT and CDR2 is SNEGSKA (reference sequence). Trimming shortened V by 3 bases and J by 10 bases, and 16 bases separated the two germline ends. The CDR3 loop is CSARAQGEQPQHF. The CDR3 DNA follows: TGCAGTGCTAGGGCCCAGGGCGAGCAACCCCAGCATTTT.

A remark on this clonotype: At one end, the junction sequence differs from germline, possibly due to a read error. This chain connects TRBV28 to TRBJ2-7, with TRBD1 matching over 8 bases. The V gene's germline CDR1 is MDHEN and CDR2 SYDVKM. This CDR3 region has 15 residues. The CDR3 sequence is CASSLGRGRFHEQNF. The CDR3 coding sequence is TGTGCCAGCAGTTTAGGCAGGGGGCGCTTTCACGAGCAGAACTTC.

Remarks on this clonotype: Compared with germline, one end of the junction differs, possibly owing to a read error. The rearrangement uses TRBV11-2 and TRBJ2-5; tentatively, D is TRBD2 (6 bases). The CDR3 loop spans 12 amino acids. CDR1 is SGHAT and CDR2 is FQNNGV in the germline V gene. CDR3: CTSGLVAGFEYF. The CDR3 nucleotides read TGTACCAGCGGCTTAGTCGCGGGGTTCGAGTACTTC.

CDR3 nucleotide sequence: TGTGCCAGCAGCAATGATTCTAGCGCCAACTATGAGCAGTTCTTC. Encoded protein: CASSNDSSANYEQFF. The chain is built from TRBV21-1 and TRBJ2-1. TRBV21-1 has pseudogene status. The CDR3 is 15 residues long.

Of note for this clonotype: Relative to the germline gene, one junction end is altered; a read error may explain this. This sequence joins TRBV12-3 or TRBV12-4 and TRBJ2-7; 8 nucleotides align to TRBD2. CDR3 size: 13 residues. CDR3 sequence: CASTPSGYYGQYF. DNA of the CDR3: TGTGCCAGCACTCCTAGCGGGTACTACGGGCAGTACTTC.

Note on this clonotype: A read error may produce the germline difference seen at one junction end. The chain couples TRBV12-3 or TRBV12-4 to TRBJ2-7, with D possibly TRBD1 on 6 matching bases. The CDR3 length is 14 residues. The CDR3 loop is CARSPQGFDYEQYF. CDR3 coding DNA: TGTGCCAGAAGTCCACAGGGTTTCGACTACGAGCAATACTTC.

Concerning this clonotype: At one boundary the junction diverges from the germline segment, which might be a read error. The rearrangement uses TRBV11-1 and TRBJ2-5, with TRBD2 matching 12 bases. CDR1 is SGHAT and CDR2 is FQDESV in the germline V gene (reference sequence). The CDR3 totals 15 residues. The CDR3, as DNA: TGTGTCAGCACCCTCACGGGACTAGCGGGTGCGACCCAGTACTTC. Its translation is CVSTLTGLAGATQYF.

Regarding this clonotype: An end of the junction does not agree with germline; a read error may underlie this. The chain combines TRBV6-6 with TRBJ2-7; 8 bases line up with TRBD2. CDR1 and CDR2 (germline): MNHNY, SVGAGI (reference sequence). CDR3 length equals 16 residues. The CDR3 here is CASSYPRPSGSREQYF. In DNA form, the CDR3 reads TGTGCCAGTAGTTACCCCCGACCAAGCGGGAGTCGCGAGCAGTACTTC.

On this clonotype: At one end, the junction sequence differs from germline, possibly due to a read error. V is TRBV28 and J is TRBJ1-1; D not certain. From germline, CDR1 is MDHEN and CDR2 SYDVKM. This CDR3 has 13 residues. CDR3 region: CASNLIKNTEAFF. In nucleotides, the CDR3 is TGTGCCAGCAATTTAATCAAGAACACTGAAGCTTTCTTT.

As regards this clonotype: Compared with germline, one end of the junction differs, possibly owing to a read error. The chain employs TRBV6-1 and TRBJ1-4, with no clear D. The germline V gene encodes CDR1 MNHNS and CDR2 SASEGT. This CDR3 has 16 amino acids. CDR3 sequence reads: CASSGVGLATNEKLFF. The CDR3 DNA reads TGCGCCAGCAGTGGAGTGGGTCTGGCAACCAATGAAAAACTGTTTTTT.

Regarding this clonotype: In this CDR3 the conserved last residue, phenylalanine or tryptophan, is missing, so a read error is likely. This chain links TRBV12-3 or TRBV12-4 with TRBJ1-1, with D tentatively TRBD1 (6 bases). The CDR3 spans 14 residues. The CDR3 DNA is TGTGCCAGCAGTTCAGGGGATTCGAACGCTGAAGCTTTCTCT. Translation gives CASSSGDSNAEAFS.

In regard to this clonotype: Sequence at one end of the junction differs from germline and may be a read error. The V and J genes are TRBV6-6 and TRBJ2-3; D might be TRBD2 (5 bases). Germline V gene sequence: CDR1 MNHNY, CDR2 SVGAGI (reference sequence). The CDR3 spans 14 residues. CDR3 DNA: TGTACCAGCAGTCACGCGACTATAACAGATACGCAGTATTTT. Translation gives CTSSHATITDTQYF.

Many counts were recorded for this clonotype. The chain couples TRBV11-2 to TRBJ2-1; TRBD2 agrees at 10 bases. Germline trimming cut 1 base from V and 3 bases from J; bases unmatched to any gene: 3. The CDR3 sequence is 16 residues long. Germline values: CDR1 SGHAT, CDR2 FQNNGV. The CDR3 bases are TGTGCCAGCAGCTTAGTTGGGACTAGCGACTACAATGAGCAGTTCTTC. Amino acid sequence: CASSLVGTSDYNEQFF.

This chain uses TRBV20-1 with TRBJ2-7; TRBD2 aligns across 12 bases. The CDR3 consists of 18 residues. Germline CDR1 DFQATT, CDR2 SNEGSKA (reference sequence). V lost 0 bases and J lost 0; bases outside the gene matches: 9. The CDR3 DNA reads as TGCAGTGCTAGAGATGAACTAGCGGGAGGTCTGAGCTCCTACGAGCAGTACTTC. This sequence encodes CSARDELAGGLSSYEQYF.

With respect to this clonotype: Germline is not matched at one junction end, which may reflect a read error. V is TRBV6-2 or TRBV6-3 and J is TRBJ2-7, with 9 bases that match TRBD1. Germline V gives CDR1 MNHEY, CDR2 SVGEGT. The CDR3 is 14 amino acids. The CDR3 protein is CDSSLRDRAHEQYF. In nucleotides, the CDR3 is TGTGACAGCAGTCTCCGGGACAGGGCCCACGAGCAGTATTTC.

Details on this clonotype: Since the CDR3 does not end with the conserved phenylalanine or tryptophan, this likely comes from a read error. The V gene is TRBV4-3, the J gene TRBJ2-5; a weak D match, TRBD2 (6 bases). Germline CDR1 reads LGHNA; CDR2 reads YSLEER. There are 18 residues in the CDR3. V gave up 0 bases and J gave up 2 bases, with 19 bases separating them. CDR3 region: CASSQDLIGGDSQETQYI. The DNA for the CDR3 is TGCGCCAGCAGCCAAGACCTGATTGGCGGGGACTCGCAAGAGACCCAGTACATC.

Remarks on this clonotype: The CDR3 end shows no conserved phenylalanine or tryptophan, and so a read error is likely. No DNA is shown, since the ends of the CDR3 on it are uncertain; the CDR3 is the one TCRdb lists. V is TRBV29-1 and J is TRBJ2-2; the D call of TRBD2 is as the table states it, not checked on the DNA. CDR1 is SQVTM, CDR2 ANQGSEA, per germline. The length of the CDR3 is 15 amino acids, counting both ends. This chain's CDR3 is CSVGTSTANTGELVI.

Comments on this clonotype: Germline is not matched at one junction end, which may reflect a read error. The chain couples TRBV4-2 to TRBJ2-1; 9 bases map to TRBD2. CDR1 is LGHNA and CDR2 is YNFKEQ in the germline V gene. The CDR3 runs 17 residues. The CDR3 DNA is TGTGCCAACAGCCAGGAGGTAGCGGGGGCCTCCTACAATGGGCAGTTCTTC. It encodes CANSQEVAGASYNGQFF.

About this clonotype: At one end, the junction sequence differs from germline, possibly due to a read error. This rearrangement joins TRBV7-2 to TRBJ2-2; TRBD1 is a possible D gene (6 bases). The germline CDR1 and CDR2 sequences are SGHTA and FQGNSA. The CDR3 consists of 14 residues. The CDR3 sequence is CASSLNTGNGELFF. For the CDR3, the DNA is TGTGCCAGCAGCCTAAATACAGGGAACGGGGAGCTGTTCTTT.

A note on this clonotype: A read error is possible here, since a much larger clone lies one base away. The DNA is left out, because the CDR3 cannot be placed on it with certainty; the CDR3 is given as TCRdb lists it. The V call is TRBV28, the J call TRBJ2-3; TRBD1 is the table's D call and was not checked against the DNA. Germline CDR1 reads MDHEN; CDR2 reads SYDVKM. The CDR3 region is 16 residues in length, termini included. CDR3 sequence reads: CASSSPVGSGTDTQCF.

In its sample, this clonotype was seen many times. The chain combines TRBV24-1 with TRBJ1-1, with 7 positions matching TRBD1. V was pared by 5 bases and J by 7 bases, with 3 bases of the junction left unmatched. CDR1 and CDR2 from the germline V gene are KGHDR and SFDVKD. The CDR3 length is 12 residues. CDR3 loop: CATSGDSNEAFF. CDR3 coding DNA: TGTGCCACCAGTGGGGACAGTAATGAAGCTTTCTTT.

A word on this clonotype: The junction departs from the called germline gene at one end, perhaps through a read error. The genes are TRBV12-3 or TRBV12-4 and TRBJ2-7; D is unclear. The CDR3 extends over 11 amino acids. The CDR3 nucleotides read TGTGCCACCAGCCCCAACCTAGTGCAGCACTTC. Amino acid sequence: CATSPNLVQHF.